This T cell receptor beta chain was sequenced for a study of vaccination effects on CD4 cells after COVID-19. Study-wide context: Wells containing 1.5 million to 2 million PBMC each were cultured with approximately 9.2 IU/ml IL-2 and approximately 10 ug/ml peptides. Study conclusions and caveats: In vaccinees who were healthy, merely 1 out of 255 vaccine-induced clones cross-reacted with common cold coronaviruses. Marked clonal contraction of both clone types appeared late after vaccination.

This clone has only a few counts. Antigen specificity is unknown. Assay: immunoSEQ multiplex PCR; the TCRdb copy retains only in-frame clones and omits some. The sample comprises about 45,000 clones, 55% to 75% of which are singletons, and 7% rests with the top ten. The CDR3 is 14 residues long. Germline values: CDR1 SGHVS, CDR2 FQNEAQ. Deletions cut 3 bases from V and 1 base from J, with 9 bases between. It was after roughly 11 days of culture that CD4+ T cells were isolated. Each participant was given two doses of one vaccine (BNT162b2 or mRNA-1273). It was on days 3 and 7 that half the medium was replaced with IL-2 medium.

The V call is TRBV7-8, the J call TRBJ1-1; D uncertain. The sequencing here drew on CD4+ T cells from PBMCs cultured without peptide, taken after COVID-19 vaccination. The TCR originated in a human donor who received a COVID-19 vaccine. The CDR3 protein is CASSFQSRNTEAFF. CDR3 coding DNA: TGTGCCAGCAGCTTTCAGTCGAGGAACACTGAAGCTTTCTTT.